This note documents a single T cell receptor beta chain sequence. What antigen it recognizes has not been identified. No base quality information exists; no much larger clone differs at one position. CD8 naive samples were CD45RO-negative cells positively selected for CCR7, giving a CD45RA+CCR7+ population that excluded TemRA cells. Healthy HIV-negative adults with no recently reported acute infections or vaccinations were included as donors. All donors were Caucasian adults living in Nashville, Tennessee, USA. After blood collection by leukapheresis, PBMCs were isolated using Ficoll-Histopaque density gradient centrifugation and then cryopreserved in the vapor phase of liquid nitrogen. Analytical flow cytometry was used to check the purity and quantity of every magnetically sorted T cell population. Genomic DNA was isolated from each sorted fraction and quantified by UV absorbance on a Nanodrop 2000c.

Sequences SQVTM (CDR1) and ANQGSEA (CDR2) are obtained from the germline V gene. Ends trimmed: V by 2 bases, J by 8 bases; bases unmatched to a gene: 20. The CDR3 sequence holds 18 residues, the cysteine and phenylalanine included. Only CDR3 DNA is held: 54 bases, read in frame from base 1. These data belong to a study of shared clonotypes between healthy human individuals (TCRdb year 2020). About the investigation overall: A couple of women and a few men aged 18 to 49 years were included in the cohort. Per donor, three plates each were used for CD4 naive and CD4 memory, two for CD8 naive, and one for CD8 memory. To estimate repertoire size and how much clonotypes are shared between individuals, the study performed deep sequencing of blood TCR repertoires from about 5 healthy adults. Libraries were prepared and TCR repertoires were sequenced by different laboratories using diverse techniques, in order to increase sequencing depth and limit assay-specific biases. Per donor, leukapheresis produced somewhere between about 0.94 and 9 billion PBMCs.

What the authors observed across the whole study: Sampling was limited to blood, and TCR repertoires in tissue likely differ from TCR repertoires in blood. Pairwise subsampling led to the expectation that sequencing depth would affect the degree of clonotype sharing among donors. Across a few donors, roughly 5.4% of naive CD4, around 3.5% of naive CD8, approximately 2.5% of memory CD4, and roughly 0.4% of memory CD8 clonotypes were shared. Compared with non-shared clonotypes, clonotypes shared by all four sorted-subset donors had higher generation probabilities. Rarefaction of sorted-subset datasets indicated incomplete sequencing despite the large sequencing depth. Because the study included a small number of donors, the genetic and exposure-history diversity represented was limited. Larger estimated clonotype richness was generally found for naive subsets than for memory subsets.

Using the deep immunoSEQ assay, multiplex PCR amplified TCR CDR3 regions from genomic DNA. Genomic DNA extracted from each cell subset was distributed evenly over all wells of several immunoSEQ 96-well plates, and each plate served as one replicate. Each replicate PCR for sorted subsets received 150 to 250 ng genomic DNA, equal to roughly 30,000 T cell genomes. Purified libraries were measured with a Qubit 3.0 fluorometer, size-checked on a Bioanalyzer 2100, and measured again with the KAPA Library Quantification kit. Every immunoSEQ 96-well plate was sequenced on a dedicated single-read 150-cycle Illumina NextSeq 550 flow cell. On the study's bioinformatics: The immunoSEQ output contained only junctional sequences without quality scores, so filtering could not match that applied to full-length reads. Sequences were annotated with PyIR, a Python wrapper for IgBLAST v1.9, using IMGT germline references to assign V/J genes and CDR3. Reads with weak V/J assignments (E-value above 1e-6), missing CDR3, stop codons, out-of-frame junctions, or ambiguous translated residues were removed. V3J clonotypes were defined as sequences sharing the same inferred V gene, J gene, and CDR3 amino acid sequence. Percentage overlap between repertoires was computed as shared unique clonotypes divided by the size of the smaller repertoire. RTK rarefaction, the Chao1 estimator, and Recon v2.1 estimates of unobserved clonotypes were used to assess repertoire richness. For all TCRbeta clonotypes obtained by the gDNA method from a few donors, generation probabilities were computed with OLGA. The immuneACCESS repertoire file appears here via TCRdb, limited to in-frame rearrangements. These files lack a portion of the clones; in checked studies, under half of the deficit traces to unresolved V genes, and the cause of the others is not known. The V and J calls and clone size are taken from that table; D and trimming were inferred from the DNA. This sample gives around 2,000,000 clones in total; 85% to 95% of them show up just once. Jointly, the top ten make up roughly 1.8% of the sample.

The source of this sequence is a man aged 18 to 29 in good health. Some clones in this sample may be carry-over from other donors' samples. The chain is assembled from TRBV29-1 and TRBJ2-1, with TRBD2 identical over 8 junction bases. The sample taken for sequencing was naive CD8+ T cells from PBMCs. Explained via the paper, the cell subset or site label denotes: CD45RA+CCR7+. The CDR3 in this case is CSVELGALSSGSVYEQFF. The nucleotide sequence is TGCAGCGTTGAATTGGGGGCTCTATCCAGCGGGAGCGTATATGAGCAGTTCTTC.